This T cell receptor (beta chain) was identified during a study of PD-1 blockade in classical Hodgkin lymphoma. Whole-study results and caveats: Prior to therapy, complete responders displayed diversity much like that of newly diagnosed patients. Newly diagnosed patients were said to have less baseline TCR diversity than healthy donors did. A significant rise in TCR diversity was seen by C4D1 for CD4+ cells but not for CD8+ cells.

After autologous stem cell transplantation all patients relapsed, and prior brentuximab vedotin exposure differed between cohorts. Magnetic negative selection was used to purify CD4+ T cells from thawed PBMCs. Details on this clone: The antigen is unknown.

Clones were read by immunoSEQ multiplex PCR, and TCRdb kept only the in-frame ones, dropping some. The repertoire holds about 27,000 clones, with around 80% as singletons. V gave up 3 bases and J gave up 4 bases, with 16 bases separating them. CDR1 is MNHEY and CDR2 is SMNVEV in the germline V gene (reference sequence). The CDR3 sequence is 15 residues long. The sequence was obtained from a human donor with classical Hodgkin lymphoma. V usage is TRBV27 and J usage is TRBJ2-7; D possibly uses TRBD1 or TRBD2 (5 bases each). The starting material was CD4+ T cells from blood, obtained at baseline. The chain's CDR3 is CASSFTPTWGYEQYF. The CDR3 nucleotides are TGTGCCAGCAGTTTCACCCCCACATGGGGGTACGAGCAGTACTTC.